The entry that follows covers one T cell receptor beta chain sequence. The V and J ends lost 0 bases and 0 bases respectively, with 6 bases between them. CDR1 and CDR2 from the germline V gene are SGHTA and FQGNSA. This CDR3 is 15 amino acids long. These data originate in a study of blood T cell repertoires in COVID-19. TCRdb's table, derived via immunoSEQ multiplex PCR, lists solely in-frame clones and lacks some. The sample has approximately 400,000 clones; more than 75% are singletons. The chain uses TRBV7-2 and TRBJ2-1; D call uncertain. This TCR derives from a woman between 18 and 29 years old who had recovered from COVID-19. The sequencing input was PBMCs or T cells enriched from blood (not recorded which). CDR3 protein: CASSLAVSSYNEQFF. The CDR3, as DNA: TGTGCCAGCAGCTTAGCCGTGAGCTCCTACAATGAGCAGTTCTTC.